This TCR beta chain appears in the sequencing data of a study of T-cell reconstitution after alpha-beta-depleted transplantation in children. Whole-study findings and limits: T-cell numbers and diversity one year post-transplant derived largely from freshly generated T cells. For some patients, TCRbeta diversity was high at day 60 because of recipient T cells and thymic progenitors that survived. It was reported that alpha-beta T cells came from several hundred expanded graft clones (about two months after transplant).

This clonotype has a count of ten or more. Its cognate antigen is unknown. V was clipped by 6 bases and J by 5 bases, with 17 bases between them. Looked up from germline, CDR1 is MNHNS and CDR2 is SASEGT. The length of the CDR3 is 15 residues. For TCRbeta, the library was prepared with unique molecular identifiers. One entry per CDR3 protein results from TCRdb running MiXCR on the PCR reads. Among 280,000 or so distinct CDR3 sequences, around a tenth were seen once, and the ten largest hold about a quarter. This specimen was peripheral blood, taken 180 days after TCRalphabeta/CD19-depleted stem cell transplant. The sequence came from a male patient aged 2 to 9 who had a stem cell transplant for chronic granulomatous disease, so the T cells may come from the graft donor. J is TRBJ1-5 and V is TRBV6-1, with a tentative D call TRBD1 (5 bases). This chain's CDR3 is CASSHDRTSHQPQHF. For the CDR3, the DNA is TGTGCCAGCAGCCACGACAGAACCTCGCATCAGCCCCAGCATTTT.